This T cell receptor (beta chain) stems from a study of blood T cell repertoires in COVID-19 (TCRdb year 2020). Context from the whole study: The collaborator samples originated in the United States, Italy and Spain and spanned the acute and convalescent phases of COVID-19. The material from the prospective study consisted of cDNA or gDNA derived from T cells, B-cell-depleted T cells, or PBMCs. Deeply sampled blood TCRbeta repertoires from subjects exposed to, actively infected with, or recovered from COVID-19 were included in the dataset. The repertoires were made available in a free public database intended to serve as a resource for research on the immune response to SARS-CoV-2. The samples were drawn from the first 160 participants of the ongoing ImmuneRACE study and from about 1,200 subjects provided by 6 global collaborators. Sample metadata almost always included a de-identified subject ID, COVID-19 status, age in years and sex. HLA class I and class II types, where available, came from metadata supplied by the sample provider rather than from assay-based typing.

The table lists this clone with a count of one. Its antigen remains unidentified. No qualities accompany the bases; no much larger clone lies one base away. TCRbeta CDR3 regions were amplified from genomic DNA by means of the immunoSEQ Assay, a bias-controlled multiplex PCR. In the original analysis: Within the assay, amplification of reference gene primers was used to estimate how many nucleated cells each sample contained. To quantify the absolute abundance of each unique TCRbeta CDR3 rearrangement, sequence reads were collapsed and filtered. For each sample, productive Simpson clonality was calculated as the square root of Simpson's diversity index over productive rearrangements. This is the immuneACCESS table as TCRdb keeps it, with only in-frame sequences that have V and J called. A part of the clones is gone; compared with another copy, unresolved V genes explain less than half, and the rest is unexplained. Clone size and the V and J calls come from that table; the DNA yielded D and trimming. This sample has roughly 400,000 clones in its table, and 75% to 90% of those were observed once. The ten largest clones take up 0.9% to 1.2% of the sample.

On the study overall, not on this receptor specifically: How much clinical and demographic metadata was included differed by source and by participant, and the metadata was provided uncurated.

Enrolling through a virtual design, the prospective study's participants ranged in age from roughly 18 to 95 years and lived across more than 20 United States geographic areas. Cohort assignment in the prospective study relied on participant-reported clinical history from a screening survey and a study questionnaire. Recovered participants in ImmuneRACE Cohort 3 were defined by two consecutive negative NP/OP PCR tests, clearance by a healthcare professional, or resolution of symptoms. In the prospective study, whole blood, serum and a nasopharyngeal or oropharyngeal swab were collected from each participant by mobile phlebotomists. Additional blood draws and questionnaires over an approximately two-month period could optionally be provided by prospective study participants. Prospective study blood samples were shipped either frozen or at room temperature before DNA extraction. V was cut back by 7 bases and J by 0 bases, leaving a gap of 12 bases between them. The CDR3 starts with the cysteine, ends with the phenylalanine, and has 14 residues. Only the CDR3 DNA stays, 42 bases, in frame from base 1. CDR1 and CDR2 are drawn from the germline V gene: ENHRY, SYGVKD.

The chain is made from TRBV10-3 and TRBJ1-1; a tentative D call is TRBD1 (5 bases match). The sequence derives from a man aged 25 to 40 who had recovered from COVID-19. Source material: PBMCs or T cells enriched from blood (not recorded which). The nucleotide sequence is TGTGCCATCACCATAGGACACCTGAACACTGAAGCTTTCTTT. Protein translation: CAITIGHLNTEAFF.